This T cell receptor (beta chain) came from a study of blood T cell repertoires in COVID-19. The table came from immunoSEQ multiplex PCR; TCRdb's copy has only in-frame clones and leaves some out. The data contain about 93,000 clones, around nine tenths of them seen just once; the ten biggest clones take up more than 5%. Trimming at V came to 9 bases and at J to 8 bases, leaving 13 bases not matched to a gene. In germline, CDR1 is LNHDA, CDR2 SQIVND (reference sequence). The CDR3 runs 15 residues. Sequencing was performed on peripheral blood. The sequence was obtained from a man aged 60-69 years with COVID-19, enrolled during active disease. The rearrangement joins TRBV19 to TRBJ2-1, with 10 nucleotides matching TRBD2. The CDR3 sequence is CASAPGLAFGDEQFF. The CDR3 bases are TGTGCCAGCGCCCCGGGACTAGCGTTTGGGGATGAGCAGTTCTTC.